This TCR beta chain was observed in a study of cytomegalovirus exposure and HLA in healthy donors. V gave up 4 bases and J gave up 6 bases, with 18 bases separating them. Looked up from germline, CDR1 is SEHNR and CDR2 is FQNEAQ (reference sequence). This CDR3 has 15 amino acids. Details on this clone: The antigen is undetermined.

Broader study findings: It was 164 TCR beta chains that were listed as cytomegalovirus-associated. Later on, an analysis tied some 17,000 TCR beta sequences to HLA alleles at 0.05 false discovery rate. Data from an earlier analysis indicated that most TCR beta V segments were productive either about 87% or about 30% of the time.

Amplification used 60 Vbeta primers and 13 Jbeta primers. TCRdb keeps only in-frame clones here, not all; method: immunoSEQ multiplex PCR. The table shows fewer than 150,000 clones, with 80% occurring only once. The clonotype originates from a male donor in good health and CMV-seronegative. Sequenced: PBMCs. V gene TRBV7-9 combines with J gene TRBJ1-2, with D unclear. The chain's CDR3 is CASSSLSRGRDGYTF. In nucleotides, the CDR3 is TGTGCCAGCAGCTCCCTCAGTCGAGGGCGCGATGGCTACACCTTC.